What follows are 23 T cell receptor beta chains derived from one specimen sequenced in a study of cytomegalovirus exposure and HLA in healthy donors (TCRdb year 2017). Libraries were made using the immunoSEQ multiplex PCR assay. For the multiplex PCR, a mixture combining 60 forward primers for TCR Vbeta segments and 13 reverse primers for TCR Jbeta segments was used. TCRdb carries this immuneACCESS record with in-frame sequences only. Its versions omit some clonotypes, under half of them owing to an unresolved V gene in the studies checked, with the rest unexplained. The sample records under 150,000 clones, about 78% of which are singletons. Approximately 2.6% of the sample is in the top ten clones. Sequenced material: PBMCs. The receptors were sampled from a human donor in good health.

The chain recombines TRBV28 with TRBJ1-2; 9 nucleotides agree with TRBD1. The CDR3 is made up of 14 amino acids. CDR1 MDHEN and CDR2 SYDVKM come from the germline V gene. V lost 6 bases, J lost 4 bases, and 6 bases stayed unmatched. This chain's CDR3 is CASRAGTGPYGYTF. CDR3 DNA: TGTGCCAGCAGAGCCGGGACAGGGCCCTATGGCTACACCTTC.

The rearrangement joins TRBV19 to TRBJ1-2, with a tentative D call TRBD1 (5 bases). CDR1 and CDR2 (germline): LNHDA, SQIVND (reference sequence). Trimming shortened V by 4 bases and J by 1 base, and 7 bases separated the two germline ends. The CDR3 sequence is 13 residues long. The CDR3, as DNA: TGTGCCAGTAGTACTGACAGTAACTATGGCTACACCTTC. This sequence encodes CASSTDSNYGYTF. The full variable domain, in which reference TRBV19 and TRBJ1-2 provide the parts outside the CDR3, is DGGITQSPKYLFRKEGQNVTLSCEQNLNHDAMYWYRQDPGQGLRLIYYSQIVNDFQKGDIAEGYSVSREKKESFPLTVTSAQKNPTAFYLCASSTDSNYGYTFGSGTRLTVV.

The chain combines TRBV30 with TRBJ2-3; D may be TRBD2 (6 bases). Germline V gene sequence: CDR1 GTSNPN, CDR2 SVGIG (reference sequence). The CDR3 contains 11 residues. Trimming removed 4 bases from V and 5 bases from J, with 7 bases in between. The CDR3 coding sequence is TGTGCCTGGACGGGGGTAGATACGCAGTATTTT. This codes for CAWTGVDTQYF.

The chain joins TRBV7-8 to TRBJ2-2, with TRBD2 as a possible D gene (6 bases). Trimming took 4 bases from V and 0 from J, leaving 12 bases between them. The CDR3 extends over 16 amino acids. Germline V gene lookup returns CDR1 SGHVS and CDR2 FQNEAQ. CDR3 DNA: TGTGCCAGCAGCTCCTCCGGGGGTACGAACACCGGGGAGCTGTTTTTT. This encodes CASSSSGGTNTGELFF.

The chain has TRBV6-1 and TRBJ2-3; D is ambiguous. The length of the CDR3 is 15 residues. V was shortened by 4 bases and J by 0 bases, with 11 bases between the two germline ends. The germline V gene encodes CDR1 MNHNS and CDR2 SASEGT. In DNA form, the CDR3 reads TGTGCCAGCAGTGTTCGCGGCCCTAGCACAGATACGCAGTATTTT. Translated, it gives CASSVRGPSTDTQYF.

Only a few counts were recorded for this clone. The DNA of the CDR3 is TGTGCCAGCAGCTTAGCGCCGGGACAGAGCAATCAGCCCCAGCATTTT. It yields the protein CASSLAPGQSNQPQHF. The V gene is TRBV7-8, the J gene TRBJ1-5; the match to TRBD1 covers 7 bases. This CDR3 region has 16 residues. The germline V gene has CDR1 SGHVS and CDR2 FQNEAQ. Trimming cost V 0 bases and J 1 base; bases outside gene matches: 3.

This clone has more than one count but fewer than ten. V gene TRBV5-1 combines with J gene TRBJ2-7; 7 bases match TRBD2. With V trimmed by 3 bases and J by 3 bases, 9 bases remained unmatched. Germline CDR1 is SGHRS and CDR2 is YFSETQ. The CDR3 loop spans 15 amino acids. The CDR3 DNA reads TGCGCCAGCAGCTCCCGATTCGCGGGAGTCTACGAGCAGTACTTC. It translates to CASSSRFAGVYEQYF.

V gene TRBV10-3 combines with J gene TRBJ1-2, with 9 positions matching TRBD1. Germline V gene data show CDR1 as ENHRY and CDR2 as SYGVKD. The CDR3 has 13 residues. V lost 4 bases to trimming and J lost 8 bases; unmatched junction nucleotides: 5. CDR3 region: CAISAGQGFGYTF. CDR3 nucleotides: TGTGCCATCAGTGCGGGACAGGGATTCGGCTACACCTTC.

The chain carries TRBV15 and TRBJ2-3, with TRBD2 identical over 7 bases. The CDR3 is 15 amino acids. Looked up from germline, CDR1 is LNHNV and CDR2 is YYDKDF (reference sequence). The ends lost 3 bases at V and 2 bases at J; junction bases unmatched: 5. The DNA for the CDR3 is TGTGCCACCAGCAGGGGAGGGGCTAACACAGATACGCAGTATTTT. Translating gives CATSRGGANTDTQYF.

This sequence joins TRBV12-5 and TRBJ1-1; D might be TRBD1 (5 bases). The CDR3 consists of 12 residues. CDR1 is LGHNT and CDR2 is FRNRAP in the germline V gene. V lost 6 bases, J lost 8 bases, and 13 bases lay in between. CDR3 sequence reads: CASGAGISEAFF. The DNA for the CDR3 is TGTGCTAGTGGCGCAGGGATCTCCGAAGCTTTCTTT.

The rearrangement links TRBV9 to TRBJ2-1, with TRBD1 identical over 9 bases. The CDR3 has 15 residues. CDR1 SGDLS and CDR2 YYNGEE come from the germline V gene. The J segment lost 6 bases and the V segment lost 0 bases, leaving 4 bases of the junction unmatched. DNA of the CDR3: TGTGCCAGCAGCGTAGGGGGGACAGGGCGCAATGAGCAGTTCTTC. This encodes CASSVGGTGRNEQFF.

This sequence joins TRBV11-3 and TRBJ2-7, with 8 bases lining up with TRBD2. The CDR3 consists of 14 residues. Germline loops: CDR1 SGHNT, CDR2 YENEEA. Trimming at V came to 1 base and at J to 5 bases, leaving 4 bases not matched to a gene. This CDR3 is CASSLGGTRNEQYF. The CDR3 DNA follows: TGTGCCAGCAGCTTAGGAGGGACTAGAAACGAGCAGTACTTC.

As for this clone: Other DNA sequences in the same sample also yield this CDR3. V gene TRBV5-1 combines with J gene TRBJ2-1; D gene ambiguous. Trimming took off 1 base at V and 6 bases at J, with 8 bases between the two ends. In germline, CDR1 is SGHRS, CDR2 YFSETQ. The CDR3 extends over 13 amino acids. The CDR3 loop is CASSLNYFNEQFF. The CDR3 DNA reads as TGCGCCAGCAGCTTGAACTACTTCAATGAGCAGTTCTTC.

The gene calls are TRBV6-5 and TRBJ2-7; D ambiguous. From germline, CDR1 is MNHEY and CDR2 SVGAGI. Trimming cost V 0 bases and J 2 bases, with 11 bases left between them. This CDR3 is 15 amino acids long. The CDR3 protein is CASSYSGVTAYEQYF. The DNA of the CDR3 is TGTGCCAGCAGTTACTCTGGCGTAACAGCCTACGAGCAGTACTTC.

The rearrangement uses TRBV6-6 and TRBJ2-1, with TRBD1 matching 10 bases. The CDR3 has 16 amino acids. Per germline, CDR1 MNHNY and CDR2 SVGAGI (reference sequence). The V and J ends lost 2 bases and 1 base, in that order; junction bases with no gene match: 2. CDR3: CASSYGQGVSYNEQFF. In DNA form, the CDR3 reads TGTGCCAGCAGTTACGGACAGGGGGTATCCTACAATGAGCAGTTCTTC.

The chain is built from TRBV6-5 and TRBJ1-5; D remains unclear. Trimming stripped 2 bases from V and 2 bases from J, with 10 bases between. Germline CDR1 is MNHEY and CDR2 is SVGAGI. The CDR3 is 15 amino acids. The CDR3 is CASSYAGNRNQPQHF. The DNA of the CDR3 is TGTGCCAGCAGTTACGCGGGCAACCGCAATCAGCCCCAGCATTTT.

This chain uses TRBV12-2 with TRBJ2-5; the table's D call of TRBD2 was not tested on the DNA. TRBV12-2 is deemed a pseudogene. This CDR3 spans 16 amino acids. For the CDR3, the DNA is TGTGCAAGTCGCTTAGACCGGGACTACCGCCAAGAGACCCAGTACTTC. It yields the protein CASRLDRDYRQETQYF.

The rearrangement links TRBV9 to TRBJ1-6, with TRBD1 matching over 9 bases. The trim removed 1 base at V and 7 bases at J, leaving 9 bases unmatched. This CDR3 comprises 17 residues. The germline CDR1 and CDR2 sequences are SGDLS and YYNGEE. CDR3 loop: CASSVTTGGAENSPLHF. CDR3 DNA: TGTGCCAGCAGCGTAACCACAGGGGGCGCGGAAAATTCACCCCTCCACTTT.

The chain recombines TRBV19 with TRBJ1-1; TRBD1 agrees at 7 bases. CDR1 is LNHDA and CDR2 is SQIVND in the germline V gene (reference sequence). The CDR3 runs to 14 residues. Trimming removed 9 bases from V and 2 bases from J; junction bases left unmatched: 9. Here the CDR3 reads CASQRGTANTEAFF. The CDR3 nucleotides are TGTGCCAGCCAGCGGGGGACAGCAAACACTGAAGCTTTCTTT.

The chain recombines TRBV6-1 with TRBJ1-1; D possibly corresponds to TRBD1 (5 bases). The CDR3 totals 16 residues. V was clipped by 1 base and J by 7 bases, with 19 bases between them. Per the germline V gene, CDR1 is MNHNS and CDR2 is SASEGT. CDR3 bases: TGTGCCAGCAGTGAAGTGGGAGTCAGGGAGGGAGTTGAAGCTTTCTTT. The encoded protein is CASSEVGVREGVEAFF.

The rearrangement uses TRBV6-6 and TRBJ2-7, with D maybe TRBD1 (5 bases). CDR1 is MNHNY, CDR2 SVGAGI, per germline (reference sequence). The CDR3 is 14 amino acids. V lost 2 bases to trimming and J lost 2 bases, with 10 bases between them. CDR3 sequence (DNA): TGTGCCAGCAGTTACGGCAGGGAAACCTACGAGCAGTACTTC. Amino acid sequence: CASSYGRETYEQYF.

The chain carries TRBV1 and TRBJ1-5; the table gives TRBD1 as D, unverified against the DNA. TRBV1 is labeled a pseudogene. CDR3 length: 17 residues. CDR3 amino acids: CTSSQSRTRGGNQPQHF. The CDR3 DNA reads TGCACCAGCAGCCAATCACGGACAAGGGGCGGCAATCAGCCCCAGCATTTT.

This chain connects TRBV19 to TRBJ1-3, with D unclear. The CDR3 extends over 13 amino acids. V lost 5 bases, J lost 9 bases, and 14 bases lay in between. The germline V gene encodes CDR1 LNHDA and CDR2 SQIVND (reference sequence). CDR3 coding DNA: TGTGCCAGTAGTGCGCCTTTGTCGAGCACCATATATTTT. Protein product: CASSAPLSSTIYF.